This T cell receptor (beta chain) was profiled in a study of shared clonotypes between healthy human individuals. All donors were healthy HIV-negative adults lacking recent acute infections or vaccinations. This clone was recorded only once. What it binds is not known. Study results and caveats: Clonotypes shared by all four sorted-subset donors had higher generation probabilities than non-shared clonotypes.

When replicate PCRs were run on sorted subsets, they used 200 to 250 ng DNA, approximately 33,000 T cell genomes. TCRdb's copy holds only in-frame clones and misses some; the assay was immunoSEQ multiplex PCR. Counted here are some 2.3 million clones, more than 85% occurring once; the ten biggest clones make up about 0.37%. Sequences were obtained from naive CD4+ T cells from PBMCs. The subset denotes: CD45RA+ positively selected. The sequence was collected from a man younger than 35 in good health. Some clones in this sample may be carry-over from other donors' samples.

This CDR3 is CASSLGGTSGRAVDIEQFF. The CDR3 nucleotides read TGCGCCAGCAGCTTGGGTGGGACTAGCGGGAGGGCCGTGGACATTGAGCAGTTCTTC. This chain connects TRBV5-1 to TRBJ2-1; TRBD2 matches 16 bases. CDR3 length equals 19 residues. Trimming cost V 0 bases and J 9 bases; bases outside gene matches: 12. In germline, CDR1 is SGHRS, CDR2 YFSETQ. Variable domain in full (rest from reference TRBV5-1 and TRBJ2-1): KAGVTQTPRYLIKTRGQQVTLSCSPISGHRSVSWYQQTPGQGLQFLFEYFSETQRNKGNFPGRFSGRQFSNSRSEMNVSTLELGDSALYLCASSLGGTSGRAVDIEQFFGPGTRLTVL.